What follows are 5 T cell receptor beta chains derived from one specimen sequenced in a study of blood T cell repertoires in COVID-19. Measured with immunoSEQ multiplex PCR; TCRdb has only the in-frame clones, and not every one. The repertoire holds approximately 270,000 clones, with approximately 85% as singletons. Sequenced input: PBMCs or T cells enriched from blood (not recorded which). Receptors were obtained from a woman aged 25-40 years who had recovered from COVID-19.

The CDR3 sequence: CASSFYSGEYF. The DNA of the CDR3 is TGTGCCAGCAGCTTCTATTCCGGGGAGTACTTC. This sequence joins TRBV7-9 and TRBJ2-7; perhaps TRBD2 as D (5 bases). V gave up 3 bases and J gave up 11 bases, with 11 bases separating them. This CDR3 is 11 amino acids long. CDR1 is SEHNR, CDR2 FQNEAQ, per germline (reference sequence).

The gene calls are TRBV6-1 and TRBJ1-1; 11 nucleotides line up with TRBD1. V was clipped by 3 bases and J by 6 bases; unmatched bases: 9. This CDR3 is 16 amino acids long. Looked up from germline, CDR1 is MNHNS and CDR2 is SASEGT. This CDR3 reads CASSEGFPGQGAEAFF. CDR3 sequence (DNA): TGTGCCAGCAGTGAGGGATTCCCGGGACAGGGGGCTGAAGCTTTCTTT.

CDR3 in amino acids: CASSVGTVGANVLTF. The CDR3 nucleotides are TGTGCCAGCAGCGTTGGGACAGTCGGGGCCAACGTCCTGACTTTC. This chain links TRBV9 with TRBJ2-6, with 7 bases fitting TRBD1. CDR3 length: 15 amino acids. The junction had 3 bases not matched to a gene; V was cut back by 2 bases and J by 4 bases. Germline values: CDR1 SGDLS, CDR2 YYNGEE.

This CDR3 is CASSRPTGLRADTQYF. The DNA of the CDR3 is TGTGCCAGCAGCCGCCCCACAGGGTTAAGGGCAGATACGCAGTATTTT. The chain recombines TRBV14 with TRBJ2-3, with TRBD1 as a possible D gene (6 bases). This CDR3 region has 16 residues. Trimming removed 4 bases from V and 4 bases from J, with 18 bases in between. The germline V gene has CDR1 SGHDN and CDR2 FVKESK. Together with reference TRBV14 and TRBJ2-3, the CDR3 gives the full variable domain: EAGVTQFPSHSVIEKGQTVTLRCDPISGHDNLYWYRRVMGKEIKFLLHFVKESKQDESGMPNNRFLAERTGGTYSTLKVQPAELEDSGVYFCASSRPTGLRADTQYFGPGTRLTVL.

The CDR3 nucleotides are TGTGCCATCAGTGAGCTCGGGACAGGTGGACAGCCCCAGCATTTT. Translating gives CAISELGTGGQPQHF. The V gene is TRBV10-3, the J gene TRBJ1-5, with TRBD1 matching 8 bases. The CDR3 spans 15 residues. CDR1 is ENHRY and CDR2 is SYGVKD in the germline V gene. J lost 7 bases, V lost 2 bases, and 7 bases had no gene match.